Included here is one T cell receptor (beta chain) sequence, with context. This clonotype was seen many times. No cognate antigen has been identified for it. No clone much larger than this one lies a single base away; base qualities are absent. TCR beta CDR3 regions were amplified from RNA transcripts. The first round of RT-PCR for the TCR CDR3 was performed with the HTBI primer set and the Qiagen OneStep RT-PCR kit. Libraries were constructed in a second round of multiplex PCR, after which size selection and purification were performed. Sequencing of the libraries was done on an Illumina HiSeq2000 using paired-end 100 bp reads. The authors' pipeline ran thus. SOAPnuke was used to process the raw data, removing reads that contained adapters or uncalled bases, had a mean Phred below 15, or lacked an exact match to the constant primer or identifier. High-quality paired reads were merged with COPE v1.2.5, and unique nucleotide sequences were defined as clonotypes. Clonotypes were aligned to IMGT TRBV, TRBD and TRBJ reference segments using MiTCR v1.1. Only V-J combinations with frequency above 0.0001, covering 99% to 99.2% of repertoires, were analysed. A TCS score was defined as the ratio between F50 (clonal expansion) and ExV (chaos), using BLOSUM62-based TCRdist between CDR3 peptides within each V-J. Welch's t-statistics and random forest reduced 514 V-J features to about 13, which were used in a naive Bayes classifier (R e1071). TCRdb trimmed the raw reads at Q25, called clones with MiXCR and kept productive beta chains. Identical CDR3 protein sequences are pooled into one entry, listed with their most common genes and DNA. These V and J calls derive from TCRdb rather than the authors' analysis. In all, the sample holds almost 600,000 distinct CDR3 sequences, and approximately 15% of those were seen once. 4.5% to 6% of the sample is held by the ten biggest clonotypes.

V gives up 3 bases and J gives up 3 bases, and the segment between their germline ends measures 18 bases. From the cysteine through the phenylalanine, the CDR3 covers 17 amino acids. Only CDR3 DNA is held: 51 bases, read in frame from base 1. This sample stems from a study of T cells in Graves' hyperthyroidism and ophthalmopathy (dated by TCRdb to the late 2010s). About the full investigation: Peripheral blood samples were taken at initial diagnosis, before any treatment was given. To identify distinguishing TCR V-J signatures, a discovery cohort of around 98 patients was used, comprising 40 to 45 with Graves' ophthalmopathy and 57 with stable Graves' hyperthyroidism. Whether ophthalmopathy could be predicted prospectively was tested in an independent validation cohort made up of 18 to 20 hyperthyroidism patients plus 17 patients who later progressed to ophthalmopathy. For training and testing, the 100 or so patients in the discovery cohort were randomly divided in a 7:3 ratio. The study also compared thyroid tissue and blood T-cell repertoires from 6 or 7 Graves' hyperthyroidism patients. Once sampling was done, hyperthyroidism patients were given methimazole at a starting dose of 30 mg daily, whereas ophthalmopathy patients were given high-dose intravenous methylprednisolone. According to the paper, TCR Vbeta CDR3 sequencing was carried out on approximately 140 peripheral blood samples, which came from 40 to 45 ophthalmopathy, about 75 hyperthyroidism and some 17 progressor patients. General study outcomes and caveats: Most expanded thyroid clonotypes (frequency above 0.001) were also found in blood, which suggests that blood repertoires may mirror thyroid immune responses. No statistical method was used to set the sample size in advance, and investigators knew the group allocation. During validation, the model predicted progression to ophthalmopathy a median of roughly six months ahead of onset, with almost 71% sensitivity and more than 72% specificity. A 13 V-J signature model separated ophthalmopathy from stable hyperthyroidism, with about 90% sensitivity and 81% to 83% specificity in cross-validation and 80%/75% in testing.

Hyperthyroidism patients were newly diagnosed, had a disease duration of under 2 months, and were aged 18 to 65 years. Exclusion was applied to patients with uncontrolled infections, other autoimmune diseases, pregnancy or lactation. Clinical symptoms, serum thyroxine and TRAb, thyroid ultrasound, and orbital computed tomography formed the basis for the diagnoses. For progressor patients, blood was drawn at the first diagnosis of hyperthyroidism, before any ophthalmopathy symptoms had appeared. PBMCs were isolated from roughly 10 ml of fresh peripheral blood by Ficoll-Paque density gradient centrifugation. Progressor patients were first diagnosed with Graves' hyperthyroidism and then developed ophthalmopathy during follow-up. Total RNA was extracted with Trizol reagent, and quality was checked on an Agilent 2100 Bioanalyzer.

Input material: blood. The sequence was collected from a woman in her twenties or thirties with Graves' hyperthyroidism that later progressed to Graves' ophthalmopathy. The rearrangement joined TRBV12-3 or TRBV12-4 to TRBJ2-1, with the D gene uncertain. The bases read TGTGCCAGCAGTTTGGCCCCTTCGACGGATTACTACAATGAGCAGTTCTTC. Its translation is CASSLAPSTDYYNEQFF.